This T cell receptor beta chain was documented in a study of T cells in Graves' hyperthyroidism and ophthalmopathy. Per germline, CDR1 LNHDA and CDR2 SQIVND (reference sequence). This CDR3 is built from 13 residues. V lost 3 bases, J lost 7 bases, and 10 bases lay in between. Researchers took RNA transcripts and amplified the TCR beta CDR3 regions from them. Using the HTBI primer set, a first-round RT-PCR was run on the TCR CDR3. MiXCR was run by TCRdb on the multiplex PCR reads, yielding one entry per CDR3 protein. The data show fewer than 750,000 distinct CDR3 sequences, with roughly 15% seen just once and around 4% held by the top ten. This clonotype appeared a few times.

Sequences were obtained from blood. This sequence originates from a middle-aged woman with Graves' ophthalmopathy. The chain links TRBV19 to TRBJ1-5; D gene unclear. The CDR3 spells CASSMEGGQPQHF. The CDR3 nucleotides are TGTGCCAGTAGTATGGAGGGTGGGCAGCCCCAGCATTTT.